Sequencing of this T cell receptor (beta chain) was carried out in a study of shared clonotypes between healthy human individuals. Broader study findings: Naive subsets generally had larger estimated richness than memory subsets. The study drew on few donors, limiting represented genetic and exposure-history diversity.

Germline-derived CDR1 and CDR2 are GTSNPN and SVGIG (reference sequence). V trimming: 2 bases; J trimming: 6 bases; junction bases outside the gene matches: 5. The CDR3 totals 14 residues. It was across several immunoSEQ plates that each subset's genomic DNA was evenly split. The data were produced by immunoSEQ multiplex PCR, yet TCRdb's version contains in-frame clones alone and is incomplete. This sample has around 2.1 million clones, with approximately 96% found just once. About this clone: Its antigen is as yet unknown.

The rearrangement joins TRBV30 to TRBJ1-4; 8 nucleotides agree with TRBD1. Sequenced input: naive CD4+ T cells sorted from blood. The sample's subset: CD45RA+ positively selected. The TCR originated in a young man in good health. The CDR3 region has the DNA TGTGCCTGGAGTCCGGGACAGGTTGATGAAAAACTGTTTTTT. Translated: CAWSPGQVDEKLFF.